This T cell receptor beta chain was captured in a study of identical twins. Regarding the study as a whole: The study found weaker excess twin sharing in beta out-of-frame sequences.

The germline CDR1 and CDR2 sequences are SEHNR and FQNEAQ (reference sequence). The CDR3 has 15 residues. V lost 1 base and J lost 4, with 13 bases in between. MiXCR, applied by TCRdb to the 5' RACE reads, yields one record per CDR3 protein. The repertoire includes hundreds of thousands of distinct CDR3 sequences, 15% to 20% of them detected once, and 10% to 15% sits in the top ten. All of the donors were Caucasians in good health. Turning to this clonotype: Antigen: not known.

In addition, the sample was reused for a study of T cells expressing NK-cell markers. That source reports: Sorting in several experiments was restricted by an anti-gamma-delta TCR antibody to alpha-beta TCR T cells. Over 5 donors carried dominant NKG2C+ clonotypes that made up 1.0-7.0% of their CD8+ T cells.

Sequenced sample: PBMCs. This chain joins TRBV7-9 and TRBJ1-2, with D perhaps TRBD1 (6 bases). This clonotype was sampled from a woman between 18 and 30 years old in good health. This CDR3 reads CASSLGRGQVYGYTF. For the CDR3, the DNA is TGTGCCAGCAGCTTAGGCAGGGGACAAGTCTATGGCTACACCTTC.